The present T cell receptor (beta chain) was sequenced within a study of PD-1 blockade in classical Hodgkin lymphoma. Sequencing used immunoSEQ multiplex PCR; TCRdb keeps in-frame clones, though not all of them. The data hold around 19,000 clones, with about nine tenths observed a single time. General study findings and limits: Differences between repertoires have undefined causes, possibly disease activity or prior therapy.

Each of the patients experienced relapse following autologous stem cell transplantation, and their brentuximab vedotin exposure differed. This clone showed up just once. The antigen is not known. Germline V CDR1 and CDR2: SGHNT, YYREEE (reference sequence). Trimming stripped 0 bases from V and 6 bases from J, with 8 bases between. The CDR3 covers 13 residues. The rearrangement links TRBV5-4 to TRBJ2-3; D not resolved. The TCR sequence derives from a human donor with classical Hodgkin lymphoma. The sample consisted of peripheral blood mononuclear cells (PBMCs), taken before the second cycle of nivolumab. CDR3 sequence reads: CASSLEGYDTQYF. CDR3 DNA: TGTGCCAGCAGCTTGGAGGGTTACGATACGCAGTATTTT.